Below are 24 T cell receptor beta chains sequenced from a single sample in a study of blood T cell repertoires in COVID-19 (dated by TCRdb to about 2020). Receptor amplification or capture employed the immunoSEQ multiplex PCR assay. The table comes from immuneACCESS by way of TCRdb, which keeps in-frame sequences with V and J called. Part of the clones is missing from these tables; in studies checked, under half for an unresolved V gene and the rest for unknown reasons. The sample table lists some 370,000 clones, more than 80% of them with a count of one. The ten largest make up 0.95% to 1.5% of the sample. Specimen: peripheral blood. The receptors originated from a man between 40 and 49 years old with acute or convalescent COVID-19.

The chain joins TRBV11-2 to TRBJ2-1; 7 bases fit TRBD2. The trim removed 5 bases at V and 0 bases at J, leaving 4 bases unmatched. CDR3 length: 15 residues. Germline CDR1 and CDR2: SGHAT and FQNNGV. The CDR3 reads CASSETSSSYNEQFF. The CDR3 DNA sequence: TGTGCCAGCAGCGAGACTAGCAGCTCCTACAATGAGCAGTTCTTC.

This rearrangement joins TRBV3-1 (or the pseudogene TRBV3-2) to TRBJ1-5, with TRBD1 as a possible D gene (6 bases). Trimming stripped 1 base from V and 7 bases from J, with 17 bases between. Germline V CDR1 and CDR2: LGHDT, YNNKEL (reference sequence). The CDR3 runs to 16 residues. DNA of the CDR3: TGTGCCAGCAGCCAAGGATTCGGGGGGGCCAGGCAGCCCCAGCATTTT. Its translation is CASSQGFGGARQPQHF.

This chain links TRBV7-6 with TRBJ1-5; 8 bases agree with TRBD1. In germline, CDR1 is SGHVS, CDR2 FNYEAQ. With V trimmed by 4 bases and J by 3 bases, 5 bases remained unmatched. This CDR3 is 15 amino acids long. CDR3 in amino acids: CASSSSRGPNQPQHF. The CDR3, as DNA: TGTGCCAGCAGCTCCTCCAGGGGGCCCAATCAGCCCCAGCATTTT. Full variable domain (remainder filled in from reference TRBV7-6 and TRBJ1-5): GAGVSQSPRYKVTKRGQDVALRCDPISGHVSLYWYRQALGQGPEFLTYFNYEAQQDKSGLPNDRFSAERPEGSISTLTIQRTEQRDSAMYRCASSSSRGPNQPQHFGDGTRLSIL.

V is TRBV27 and J is TRBJ2-7; D unclear. V was pared by 4 bases and J by 4 bases, with 2 bases between. The CDR3 has 10 amino acids. In germline, CDR1 is MNHEY, CDR2 SMNVEV (reference sequence). The CDR3, as DNA: TGTGCCAGCAGTTCATACGAGCAGTACTTC. Protein: CASSSYEQYF.

The rearrangement joins TRBV27 to TRBJ2-7, with 7 bases that match TRBD1. V lost 4 bases to trimming and J lost 4 bases; unmatched junction nucleotides: 4. CDR3 length: 13 amino acids. Germline V gene sequence: CDR1 MNHEY, CDR2 SMNVEV (reference sequence). In DNA form, the CDR3 reads TGTGCCAGCAGTTCGACAGGGATTTACGAGCAGTACTTC. Protein: CASSSTGIYEQYF.

The CDR3 nucleotides are TGCGCCAGCAGCCGCGTAGCCGGGGGGGCGTCCTCTGGAAACACCATATATTTT. Translation gives CASSRVAGGASSGNTIYF. The V gene is TRBV5-1, the J gene TRBJ1-3; D is possibly TRBD1 (6 bases). V was cut by 4 bases and J by 0 bases, with 20 bases left in between. The CDR3 contains 18 residues. Germline V gene data show CDR1 as SGHRS and CDR2 as YFSETQ.

This sequence joins TRBV6-2 or TRBV6-3 and TRBJ2-7; 14 bases agree with TRBD2. V was pared by 2 bases and J by 12 bases, with 6 bases of the junction left unmatched. CDR3 size: 14 residues. Germline V gene sequence: CDR1 MNHEY, CDR2 SVGEGT. CDR3 loop: CASSYTGLAGVMYF. As DNA, the CDR3 is TGTGCCAGCAGTTACACGGGACTAGCGGGGGTCATGTACTTC.

The V call is TRBV6-6, the J call TRBJ1-2; the match to TRBD1 covers 9 bases. J was trimmed by 2 bases and V by 3 bases; bases with no gene match: 7. CDR3 length equals 16 residues. Germline lookup yields CDR1 MNHNY and CDR2 SVGAGI (reference sequence). The CDR3 region is CASSYSTGGANYGYTF. The DNA for the CDR3 is TGTGCCAGCAGTTATTCCACAGGGGGCGCGAACTATGGCTACACCTTC.

The chain links TRBV5-5 to TRBJ1-1, with TRBD1 matching 11 bases. The V gene end was trimmed by 8 bases and the J gene end by 5 bases; junction bases not matched to a gene: 2. CDR3 size: 12 residues. CDR1 and CDR2 (germline): SGHKS, YYEKEE (reference sequence). CDR3: CASRDRGTEAFF. The DNA for the CDR3 is TGTGCCAGTAGGGACAGGGGGACTGAAGCTTTCTTT.

The rearrangement uses TRBV28 and TRBJ2-3; 9 bases agree with TRBD2. There are 14 residues in the CDR3. Germline lookup yields CDR1 MDHEN and CDR2 SYDVKM. The J segment lost 2 bases and the V segment lost 8 bases, leaving 5 bases of the junction unmatched. DNA for the CDR3: TGTGCCAGCGTAGCGGGAGCTTTCACAGATACGCAGTATTTT. Residues: CASVAGAFTDTQYF.

The V gene is TRBV6-6, the J gene TRBJ1-3, with D unclear. This CDR3 is 16 amino acids long. The germline V gene encodes CDR1 MNHNY and CDR2 SVGAGI (reference sequence). Trimming took 6 bases from V and 4 from J, leaving 19 bases between them. The CDR3 DNA sequence: TGTGCCAGCAGGGGGAGGGAGCTGGCTTGGGGAAACACCATATATTTT. Translating gives CASRGRELAWGNTIYF.

This clone was recorded only once. The chain recombines TRBV4-1 with TRBJ1-3; a weak D match, TRBD1 (6 bases). Germline V gives CDR1 MGHRA, CDR2 YSYEKL. This CDR3 is built from 15 residues. V was clipped by 6 bases and J by 2 bases, with 14 bases between them. CDR3 DNA: TGCGCCAGCAGAGCAGCAGGGGCGCCTGGAAACACCATATATTTT. It encodes CASRAAGAPGNTIYF.

The V call is TRBV6-5, the J call TRBJ1-5, with 7 bases fitting TRBD1. Germline assignment: CDR1 MNHEY and CDR2 SVGAGI. After removal of 4 bases from V and 4 bases from J, the junction contained 1 base not matched to a gene. The CDR3 sequence is 13 residues long. As DNA, the CDR3 is TGTGCCAGCAGTTCACAGGGGAATCAGCCCCAGCATTTT. As protein: CASSSQGNQPQHF.

The chain is built from TRBV5-6 and TRBJ2-2, with D perhaps matching TRBD1 (6 bases). From germline, CDR1 is SGHDT and CDR2 YYEEEE. The germline V and J ends were trimmed by 2 bases and 0 bases, with 14 bases remaining between them. The CDR3 runs 17 residues. In DNA form, the CDR3 reads TGTGCCAGCAGCTTCTTCTTTGGGACACCGAACACCGGGGAGCTGTTTTTT. Translated: CASSFFFGTPNTGELFF.

Worth noting for this clone: A read error may account for a junction end that differs from germline. The chain recombines TRBV4-3 with TRBJ1-5; no reliable D call. Per the germline V gene, CDR1 is LGHNA and CDR2 is YSLEER. The CDR3 has 15 residues. Written as DNA, the CDR3 is TGCGCCAGCAGTCAAGAGTGGGAGATCAATCAGCCCCAGCATTTT. Translated: CASSQEWEINQPQHF.

V is TRBV14 and J is TRBJ2-2; D is ambiguous. Germline loops: CDR1 SGHDN, CDR2 FVKESK. The V end was cut by 1 base, the J end by 1 base, with 4 bases between. CDR3 length equals 14 residues. CDR3 nucleotides: TGTGCCAGCAGCCAAGGAGGGAACACCGGGGAGCTGTTTTTT. The encoded protein is CASSQGGNTGELFF.

This chain links TRBV5-1 with TRBJ1-5; the match to TRBD1 covers 10 bases. The CDR3 has 16 amino acids. CDR1 and CDR2 from the germline V gene are SGHRS and YFSETQ. Unmatched junction bases numbered 6, after V lost 3 bases and J lost 3 bases. The CDR3 bases are TGCGCCAGCAGCTCCGGGACAGGGGCACTCAATCAGCCCCAGCATTTT. Translation: CASSSGTGALNQPQHF.

V and J are TRBV6-1 and TRBJ2-1; D gene uncertain. V gave up 1 base and J gave up 8 bases, with 9 bases separating them. Germline V gives CDR1 MNHNS, CDR2 SASEGT. CDR3 length equals 13 residues. The CDR3 DNA sequence: TGTGCCAGCAGTGAAGTTCCCCGGGATGAGCAGTTCTTC. The encoded protein is CASSEVPRDEQFF.

This sequence joins TRBV19 and TRBJ2-7; TRBD2 might be the D (5 bases). V gave up 3 bases and J gave up 2 bases, with 8 bases separating them. Germline V gene sequence: CDR1 LNHDA, CDR2 SQIVND (reference sequence). This CDR3 has 13 amino acids. The CDR3 nucleotides are TGTGCCAGTAGTATGGAGGCAGCCTACGAGCAGTACTTC. This encodes CASSMEAAYEQYF.

The chain carries TRBV6-1 and TRBJ1-2, with unresolved D. Germline assignment: CDR1 MNHNS and CDR2 SASEGT. The V and J ends lost 2 bases and 6 bases respectively, with 10 bases between them. The CDR3 has 13 residues. In DNA, the CDR3 is TGTGCCAGCAGTGAAAGTAGAGGGAATGGCTACACCTTC. Its protein is CASSESRGNGYTF.

This rearrangement joins TRBV30 to TRBJ2-5, with 9 bases aligning to TRBD2. This CDR3 is 15 amino acids long. After removal of 0 bases from V and 1 base from J, the junction contained 3 bases not matched to a gene. Germline lookup yields CDR1 GTSNPN and CDR2 SVGIG (reference sequence). CDR3 sequence reads: CAWSVSGRLQETQYF. For the CDR3, the DNA is TGTGCCTGGAGTGTCAGCGGGAGGCTCCAAGAGACCCAGTACTTC.

The rearrangement joins TRBV5-6 to TRBJ1-1; 9 bases are a match to TRBD1. J gave up 2 bases and V 4 bases, and 6 bases lay outside the gene matches. Germline V lookup: CDR1 SGHDT, CDR2 YYEEEE. CDR3 length: 15 residues. CDR3 coding DNA: TGTGCCAGCAGCCCGGGGACAGGGCAAAACACTGAAGCTTTCTTT. The encoded protein is CASSPGTGQNTEAFF.

The CDR3 DNA follows: TGTGCCAGCAGCCGATGGCGGGGAAATTCACCCCTCCACTTT. Translation gives CASSRWRGNSPLHF. This chain joins TRBV28 and TRBJ1-6; D call uncertain. The V end was cut by 6 bases, the J end by 7 bases, with 13 bases between. There are 14 residues in the CDR3. Per the germline V gene, CDR1 is MDHEN and CDR2 is SYDVKM. Together with reference TRBV28 and TRBJ1-6, the CDR3 gives the full variable domain: DVKVTQSSRYLVKRTGEKVFLECVQDMDHENMFWYRQDPGLGLRLIYFSYDVKMKEKGDIPEGYSVSREKKERFSLILESASTNQTSMYLCASSRWRGNSPLHFGNGTRLTVT.

The chain combines TRBV6-5 with TRBJ2-5; D call uncertain. V lost 0 bases and J 5 bases, leaving 10 bases between the germline ends. Germline CDR1 and CDR2: MNHEY and SVGAGI. CDR3 length equals 14 residues. CDR3 loop: CASSYSSGGETQYF. Written as DNA, the CDR3 is TGTGCCAGCAGTTACTCGTCAGGTGGGGAGACCCAGTACTTC.